This T cell receptor (beta chain) originates from a study of blood T cell repertoires in COVID-19. The data were produced by immunoSEQ multiplex PCR, yet TCRdb's version contains in-frame clones alone and is incomplete. Among 250,000 or so clones listed, 86% were seen once. The sequenced sample consisted of PBMCs or T cells enriched from blood (not recorded which). The sequence came from a woman aged 18-35 years who had recovered from COVID-19.

CDR3 loop: CASSKSYPTGPTDTQYF. CDR3 coding DNA: TGTGCCAGCAGCAAATCCTACCCGACAGGACCCACAGATACGCAGTATTTT. This chain connects TRBV9 to TRBJ2-3, with D possibly matching TRBD1 (6 bases). Germline V lookup: CDR1 SGDLS, CDR2 YYNGEE. The CDR3 loop spans 17 amino acids. Trimming pared 4 bases from V and 2 bases from J, leaving 20 bases between.